These 2 T cell receptor beta chains came from one sample sequenced in a study of blood T cell repertoires in COVID-19. Data came from immunoSEQ multiplex PCR; TCRdb stores just in-frame clones and leaves some out. The table records fewer than 150,000 clones, 84% of them present only once. The specimen sequenced was peripheral blood. These receptors were collected from a human donor in a cohort sampled during active COVID-19.

In this sample, this clone turned up a few times. V is TRBV2 and J is TRBJ2-2; D possibly corresponds to TRBD1 (5 bases). CDR3 size: 16 residues. V lost 3 bases and J 1 base, leaving 12 bases between the germline ends. Per the germline V gene, CDR1 is SNHLY and CDR2 is FYNNEI. The CDR3 nucleotides are TGTGCCAGCAGTGATCAGGGTAGACGGAACACCGGGGAGCTGTTTTTT. Its translation: CASSDQGRRNTGELFF.

The chain combines TRBV5-6 with TRBJ1-2, with D possibly TRBD1 on 6 matching bases. From germline, CDR1 is SGHDT and CDR2 YYEEEE. The CDR3 runs 15 residues. V shed 4 bases and J shed 4 bases, with 17 bases lying between them. DNA of the CDR3: TGTGCCAGCAGCGGAAGAAGGACAGACTTCTATGGCTACACCTTC. Protein product: CASSGRRTDFYGYTF.